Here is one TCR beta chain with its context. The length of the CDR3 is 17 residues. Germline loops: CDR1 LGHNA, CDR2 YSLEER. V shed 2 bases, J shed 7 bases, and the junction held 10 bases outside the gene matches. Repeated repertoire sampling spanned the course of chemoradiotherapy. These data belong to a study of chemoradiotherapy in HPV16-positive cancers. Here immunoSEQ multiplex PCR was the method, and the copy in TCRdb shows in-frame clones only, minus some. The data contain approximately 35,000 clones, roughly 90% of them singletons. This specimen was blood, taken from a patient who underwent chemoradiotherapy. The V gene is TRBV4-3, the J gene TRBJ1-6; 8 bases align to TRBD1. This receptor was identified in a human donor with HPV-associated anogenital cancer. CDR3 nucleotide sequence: TGCGCCAGCAGCCAATGGTTTTTCCAGGGGGCAAATTCACCCCTCCACTTT. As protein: CASSQWFFQGANSPLHF.